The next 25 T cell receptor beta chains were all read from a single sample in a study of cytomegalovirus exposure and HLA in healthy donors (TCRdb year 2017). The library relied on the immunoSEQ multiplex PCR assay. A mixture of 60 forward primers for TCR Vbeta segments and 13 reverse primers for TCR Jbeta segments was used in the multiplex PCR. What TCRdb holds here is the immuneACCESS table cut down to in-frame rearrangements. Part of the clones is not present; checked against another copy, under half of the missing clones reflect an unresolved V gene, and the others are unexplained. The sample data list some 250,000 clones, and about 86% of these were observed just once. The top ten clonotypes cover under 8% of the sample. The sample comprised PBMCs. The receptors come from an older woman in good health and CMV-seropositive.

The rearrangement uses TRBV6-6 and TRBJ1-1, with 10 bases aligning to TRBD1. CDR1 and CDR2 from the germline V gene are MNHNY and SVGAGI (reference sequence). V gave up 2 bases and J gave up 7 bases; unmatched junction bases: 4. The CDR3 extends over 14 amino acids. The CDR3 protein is CASSYRRTGGEAFF. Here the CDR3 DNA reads TGTGCCAGCAGTTACCGGAGGACAGGGGGTGAAGCTTTCTTT.

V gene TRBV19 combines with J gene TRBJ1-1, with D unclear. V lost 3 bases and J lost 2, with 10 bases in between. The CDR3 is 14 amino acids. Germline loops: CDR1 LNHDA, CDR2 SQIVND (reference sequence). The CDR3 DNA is TGTGCCAGTAGTATTTCCAGACTTAACACTGAAGCTTTCTTT. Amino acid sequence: CASSISRLNTEAFF.

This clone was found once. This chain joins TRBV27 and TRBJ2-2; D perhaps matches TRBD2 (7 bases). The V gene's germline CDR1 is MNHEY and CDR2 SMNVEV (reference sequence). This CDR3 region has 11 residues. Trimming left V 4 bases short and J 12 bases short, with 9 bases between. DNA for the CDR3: TGTGCCAGCAGTTACGGGGGGCAGCTGTTTTTT. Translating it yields CASSYGGQLFF.

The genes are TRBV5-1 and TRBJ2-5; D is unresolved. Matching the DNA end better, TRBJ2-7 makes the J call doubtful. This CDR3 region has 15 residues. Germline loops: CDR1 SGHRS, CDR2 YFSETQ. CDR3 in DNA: TGCGCCAGCAGCTTGGCCCACGGCGGAGACTACGAGCAGTACTTC. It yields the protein CASSLAHGGDYEQYF.

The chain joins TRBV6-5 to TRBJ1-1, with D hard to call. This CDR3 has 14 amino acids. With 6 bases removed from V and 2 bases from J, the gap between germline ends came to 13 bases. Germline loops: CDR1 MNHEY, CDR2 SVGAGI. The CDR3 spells CASRRRDSNTEAFF. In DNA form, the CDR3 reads TGTGCCAGCAGGCGCCGGGATTCAAACACTGAAGCTTTCTTT.

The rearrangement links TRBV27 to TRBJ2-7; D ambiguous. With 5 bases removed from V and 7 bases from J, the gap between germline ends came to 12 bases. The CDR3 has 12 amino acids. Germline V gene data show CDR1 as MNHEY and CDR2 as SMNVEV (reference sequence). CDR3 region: CASSPGLLEQYF. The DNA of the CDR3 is TGTGCCAGCAGTCCAGGCCTACTGGAGCAGTACTTC.

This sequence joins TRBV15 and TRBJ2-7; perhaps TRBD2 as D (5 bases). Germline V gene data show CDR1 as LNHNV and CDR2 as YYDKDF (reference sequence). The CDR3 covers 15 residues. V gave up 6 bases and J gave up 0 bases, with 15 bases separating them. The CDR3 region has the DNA TGTGCCACCAGTCGGGAACGGACGGTCTCCTACGAGCAGTACTTC. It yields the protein CATSRERTVSYEQYF.

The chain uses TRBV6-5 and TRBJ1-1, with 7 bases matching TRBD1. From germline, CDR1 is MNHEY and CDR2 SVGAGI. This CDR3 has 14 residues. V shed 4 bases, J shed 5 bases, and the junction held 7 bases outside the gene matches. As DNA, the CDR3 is TGTGCCAGCAGTTCAAACAGGGGTCGTACTGAAGCTTTCTTT. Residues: CASSSNRGRTEAFF.

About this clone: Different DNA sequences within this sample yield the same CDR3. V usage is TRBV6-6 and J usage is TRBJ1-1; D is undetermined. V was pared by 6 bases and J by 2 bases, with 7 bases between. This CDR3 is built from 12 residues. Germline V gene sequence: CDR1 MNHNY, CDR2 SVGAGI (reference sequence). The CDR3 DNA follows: TGTGCCAGCAGCCCCCGTAACACTGAAGCTTTCTTT. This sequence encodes CASSPRNTEAFF.

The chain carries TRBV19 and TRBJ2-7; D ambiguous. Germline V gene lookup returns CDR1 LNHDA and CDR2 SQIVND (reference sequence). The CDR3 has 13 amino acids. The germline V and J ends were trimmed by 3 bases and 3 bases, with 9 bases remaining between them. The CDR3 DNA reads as TGTGCCAGTAGTATTTCATCCGGCTACGAGCAGTACTTC. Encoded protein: CASSISSGYEQYF.

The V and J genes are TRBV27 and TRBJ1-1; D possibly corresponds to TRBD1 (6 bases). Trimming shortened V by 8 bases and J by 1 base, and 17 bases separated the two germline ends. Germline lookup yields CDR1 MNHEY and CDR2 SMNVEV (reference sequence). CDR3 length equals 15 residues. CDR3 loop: CASGSGAARNTEAFF. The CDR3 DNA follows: TGTGCCAGCGGATCAGGGGCCGCCCGGAACACTGAAGCTTTCTTT.

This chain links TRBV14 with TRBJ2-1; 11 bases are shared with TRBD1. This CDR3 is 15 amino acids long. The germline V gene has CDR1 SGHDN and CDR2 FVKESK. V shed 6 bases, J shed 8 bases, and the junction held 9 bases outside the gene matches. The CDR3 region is CASSLPGQGVDEQFF. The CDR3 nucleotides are TGTGCCAGCAGTCTCCCGGGACAGGGGGTGGATGAGCAGTTCTTC.

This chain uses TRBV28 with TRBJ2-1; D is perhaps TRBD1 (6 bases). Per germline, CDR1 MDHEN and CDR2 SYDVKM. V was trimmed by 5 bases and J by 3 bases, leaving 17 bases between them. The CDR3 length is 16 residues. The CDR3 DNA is TGTGCCAGCAGTCCGGGACCCAGAGGGGGCTACAATGAGCAGTTCTTC. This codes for CASSPGPRGGYNEQFF.

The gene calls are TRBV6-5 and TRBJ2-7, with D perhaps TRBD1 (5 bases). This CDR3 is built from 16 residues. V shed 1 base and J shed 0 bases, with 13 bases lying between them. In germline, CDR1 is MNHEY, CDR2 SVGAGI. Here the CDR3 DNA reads TGTGCCAGCAGTTACTTCCGACAGTTTAGCTCCTACGAGCAGTACTTC. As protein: CASSYFRQFSSYEQYF.

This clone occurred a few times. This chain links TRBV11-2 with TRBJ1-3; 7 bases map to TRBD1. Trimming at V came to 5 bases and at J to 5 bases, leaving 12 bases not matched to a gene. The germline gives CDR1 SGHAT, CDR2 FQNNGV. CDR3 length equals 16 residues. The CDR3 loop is CASSQTSRQGRNTIYF. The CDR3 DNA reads TGTGCCAGCAGCCAAACCTCCCGACAGGGAAGAAACACCATATATTTT.

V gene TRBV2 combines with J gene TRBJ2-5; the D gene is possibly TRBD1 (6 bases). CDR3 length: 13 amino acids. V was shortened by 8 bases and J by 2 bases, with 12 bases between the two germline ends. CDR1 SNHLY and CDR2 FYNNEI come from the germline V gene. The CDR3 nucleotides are TGTGCCAGCGATAGGACAGAACAAGAGACCCAGTACTTC. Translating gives CASDRTEQETQYF.

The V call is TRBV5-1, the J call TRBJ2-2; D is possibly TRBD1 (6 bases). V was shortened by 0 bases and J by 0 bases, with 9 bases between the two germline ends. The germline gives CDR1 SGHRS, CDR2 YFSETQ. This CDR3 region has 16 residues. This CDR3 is CASSLDRASNTGELFF. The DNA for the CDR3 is TGCGCCAGCAGCTTGGACAGGGCCTCGAACACCGGGGAGCTGTTTTTT.

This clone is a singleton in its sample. Here the CDR3 reads CASSRTGPLNTEAFF. The CDR3 DNA follows: TGTGCCAGCTCACGGACAGGACCTCTGAACACTGAAGCTTTCTTT. The genes are TRBV25-1 and TRBJ1-1; 7 positions agree with TRBD1. Germline assignment: CDR1 MGHDK and CDR2 SYGVNS. The length of the CDR3 is 15 residues. V shed 8 bases, J shed 0 bases, and the junction held 9 bases outside the gene matches.

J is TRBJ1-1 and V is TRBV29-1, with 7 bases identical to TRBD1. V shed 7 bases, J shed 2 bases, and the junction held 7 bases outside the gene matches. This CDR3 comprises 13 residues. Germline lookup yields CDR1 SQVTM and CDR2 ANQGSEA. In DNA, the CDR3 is TGCAGCGGCCACAGGGGAGGAAACACTGAAGCTTTCTTT. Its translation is CSGHRGGNTEAFF.

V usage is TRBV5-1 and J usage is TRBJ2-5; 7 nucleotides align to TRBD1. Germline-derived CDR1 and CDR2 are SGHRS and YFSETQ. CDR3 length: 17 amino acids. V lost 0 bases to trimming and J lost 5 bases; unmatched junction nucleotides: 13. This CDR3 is CASSLGGAQGVRETQYF. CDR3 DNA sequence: TGCGCCAGCAGCTTGGGGGGAGCTCAGGGGGTTCGGGAGACCCAGTACTTC.

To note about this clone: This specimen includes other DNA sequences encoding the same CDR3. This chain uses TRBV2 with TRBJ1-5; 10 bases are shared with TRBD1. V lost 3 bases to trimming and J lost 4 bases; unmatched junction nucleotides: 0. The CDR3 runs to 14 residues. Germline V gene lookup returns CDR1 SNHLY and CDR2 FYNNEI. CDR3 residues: CASSEDRGNQPQHF. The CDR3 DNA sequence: TGTGCCAGCAGTGAGGACAGGGGGAATCAGCCCCAGCATTTT.

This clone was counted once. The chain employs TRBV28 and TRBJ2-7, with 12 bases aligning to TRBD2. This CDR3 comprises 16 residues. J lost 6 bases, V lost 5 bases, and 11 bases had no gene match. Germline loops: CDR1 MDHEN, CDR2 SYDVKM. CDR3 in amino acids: CASSPSILAGGGEQYF. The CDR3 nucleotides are TGTGCCAGCAGTCCTTCGATCCTAGCGGGGGGGGGCGAGCAGTACTTC.

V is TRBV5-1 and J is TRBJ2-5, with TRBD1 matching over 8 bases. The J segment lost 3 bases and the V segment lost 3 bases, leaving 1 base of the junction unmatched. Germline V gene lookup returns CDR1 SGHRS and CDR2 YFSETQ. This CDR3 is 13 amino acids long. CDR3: CASSSGQEETQYF. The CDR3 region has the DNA TGCGCCAGCAGCTCGGGACAGGAAGAGACCCAGTACTTC. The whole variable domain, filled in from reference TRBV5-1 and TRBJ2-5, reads KAGVTQTPRYLIKTRGQQVTLSCSPISGHRSVSWYQQTPGQGLQFLFEYFSETQRNKGNFPGRFSGRQFSNSRSEMNVSTLELGDSALYLCASSSGQEETQYFGPGTRLLVL.

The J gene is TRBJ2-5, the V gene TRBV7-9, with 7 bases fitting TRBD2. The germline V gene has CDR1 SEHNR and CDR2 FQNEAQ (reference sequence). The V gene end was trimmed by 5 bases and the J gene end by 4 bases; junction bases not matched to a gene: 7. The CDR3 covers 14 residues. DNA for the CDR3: TGTGCCAGCAGCGAGGGCGGGGGTAGAGAGACCCAGTACTTC. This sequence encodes CASSEGGGRETQYF.

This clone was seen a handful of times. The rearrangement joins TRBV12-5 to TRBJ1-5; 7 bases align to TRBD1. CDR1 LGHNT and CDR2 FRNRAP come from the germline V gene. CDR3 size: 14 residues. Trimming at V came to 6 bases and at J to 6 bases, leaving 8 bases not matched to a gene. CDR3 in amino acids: CASGTQGIGQPQHF. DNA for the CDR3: TGTGCTAGTGGGACACAGGGGATTGGTCAGCCCCAGCATTTT.